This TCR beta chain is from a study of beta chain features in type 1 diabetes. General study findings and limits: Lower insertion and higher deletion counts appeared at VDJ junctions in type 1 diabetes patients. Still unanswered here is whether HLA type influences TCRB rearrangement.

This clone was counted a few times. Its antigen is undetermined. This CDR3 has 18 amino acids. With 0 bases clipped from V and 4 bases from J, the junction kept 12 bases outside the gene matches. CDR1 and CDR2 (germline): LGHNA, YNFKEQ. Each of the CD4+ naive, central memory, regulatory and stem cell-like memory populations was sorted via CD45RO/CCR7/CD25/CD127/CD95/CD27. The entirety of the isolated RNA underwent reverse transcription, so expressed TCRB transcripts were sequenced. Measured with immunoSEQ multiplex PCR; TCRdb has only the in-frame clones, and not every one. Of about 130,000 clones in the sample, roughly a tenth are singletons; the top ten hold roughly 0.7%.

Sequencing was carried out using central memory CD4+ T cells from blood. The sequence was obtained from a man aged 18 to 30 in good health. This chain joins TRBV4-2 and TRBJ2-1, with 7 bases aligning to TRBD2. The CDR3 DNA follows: TGTGCCAGCAGCCAAGAGGGAATCCGGGGGGACCTATACAATGAGCAGTTCTTC. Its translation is CASSQEGIRGDLYNEQFF.